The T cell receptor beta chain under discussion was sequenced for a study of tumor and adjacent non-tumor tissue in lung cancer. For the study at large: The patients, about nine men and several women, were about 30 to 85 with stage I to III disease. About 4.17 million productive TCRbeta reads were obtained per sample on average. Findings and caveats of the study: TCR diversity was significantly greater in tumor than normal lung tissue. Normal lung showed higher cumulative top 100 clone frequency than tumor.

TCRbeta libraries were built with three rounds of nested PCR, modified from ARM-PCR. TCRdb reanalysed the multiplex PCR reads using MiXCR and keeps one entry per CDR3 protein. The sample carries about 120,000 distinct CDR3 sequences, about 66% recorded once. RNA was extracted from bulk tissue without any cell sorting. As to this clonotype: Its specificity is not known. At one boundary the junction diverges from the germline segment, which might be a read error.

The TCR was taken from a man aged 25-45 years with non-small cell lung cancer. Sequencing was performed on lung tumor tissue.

CDR3 residues: CATSESRRGLNYDYTF. Written as DNA, the CDR3 is TGTGCCACCAGTGAGTCTCGGAGGGGTCTTAACTATGACTACACCTTC. The chain carries TRBV24-1 and TRBJ1-2; D is possibly TRBD1 (5 bases). Germline V gene sequence: CDR1 KGHDR, CDR2 SFDVKD. The CDR3 extends over 16 amino acids.